Detailed here is one T cell receptor (beta chain). Its specificity is not known. The sample is drawn from a study of cytomegalovirus exposure and HLA in healthy donors. This table comes from immunoSEQ multiplex PCR, and its TCRdb copy is limited to in-frame clones, with some not included. The sample contains about 160,000 clones, about 90% of which appear only once. The CDR3 consists of 17 residues. Germline V gene lookup returns CDR1 ENHRY and CDR2 SYGVKD. V lost 5 bases to trimming and J lost 4 bases; unmatched junction nucleotides: 15. From the approximately 110-subject validation cohort, which was separate from the roughly 700-subject first cohort, the donors were drawn. Overall study results and limits: Listed as cytomegalovirus-associated were 150 or so TCR beta chains. Researchers reported that a few CMV-associated chains were confirmed in vitro as CMV antigen-specific.

The specimen sequenced was PBMCs. The TCR originated in a woman younger than 35 in good health and CMV-seropositive. This rearrangement joins TRBV10-3 to TRBJ1-1; 8 nucleotides align to TRBD1. The CDR3: CAISPGLPQGESTEAFF. The DNA for the CDR3 is TGTGCCATCAGTCCGGGGCTTCCACAGGGGGAAAGCACTGAAGCTTTCTTT.